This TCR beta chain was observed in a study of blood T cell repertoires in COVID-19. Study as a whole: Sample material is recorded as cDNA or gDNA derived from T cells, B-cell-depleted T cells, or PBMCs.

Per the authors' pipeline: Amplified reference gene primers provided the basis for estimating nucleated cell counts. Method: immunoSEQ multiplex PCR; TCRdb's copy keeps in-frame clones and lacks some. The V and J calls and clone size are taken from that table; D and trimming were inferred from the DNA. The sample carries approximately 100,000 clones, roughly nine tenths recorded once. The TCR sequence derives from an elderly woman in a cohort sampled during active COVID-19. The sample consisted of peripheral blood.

The CDR3 DNA follows: TGCGCCAGCAGTGAGTCCCGGACTTCCAATTCACCCCTCCACTTT. Amino acids: CASSESRTSNSPLHF. The rearrangement links TRBV10-1 to TRBJ1-6; D not certain. Germline CDR1 and CDR2: WNHNN and SYGVQD (reference sequence). V was cut by 0 bases and J by 7 bases, with 10 bases left in between. CDR3 size: 15 residues.